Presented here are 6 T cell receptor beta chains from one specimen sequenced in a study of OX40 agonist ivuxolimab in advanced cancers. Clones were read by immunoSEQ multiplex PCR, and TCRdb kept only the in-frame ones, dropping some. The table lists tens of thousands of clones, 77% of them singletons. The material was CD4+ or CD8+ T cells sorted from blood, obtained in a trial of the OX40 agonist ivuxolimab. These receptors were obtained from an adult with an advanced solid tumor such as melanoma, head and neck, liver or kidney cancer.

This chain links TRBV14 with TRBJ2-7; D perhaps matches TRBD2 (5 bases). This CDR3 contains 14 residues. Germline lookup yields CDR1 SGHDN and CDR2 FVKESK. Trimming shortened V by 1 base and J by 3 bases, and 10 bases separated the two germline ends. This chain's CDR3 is CASSQGRVFYEQYF. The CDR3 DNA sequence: TGTGCCAGCAGCCAAGGGCGGGTATTCTACGAGCAGTACTTC. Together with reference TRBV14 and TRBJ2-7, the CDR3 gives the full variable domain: EAGVTQFPSHSVIEKGQTVTLRCDPISGHDNLYWYRRVMGKEIKFLLHFVKESKQDESGMPNNRFLAERTGGTYSTLKVQPAELEDSGVYFCASSQGRVFYEQYFGPGTRLTVT.

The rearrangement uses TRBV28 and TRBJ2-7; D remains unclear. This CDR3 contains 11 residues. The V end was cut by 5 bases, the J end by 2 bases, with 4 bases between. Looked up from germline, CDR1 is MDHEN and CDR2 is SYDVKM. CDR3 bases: TGTGCCAGCAGTGTACCCTACGAGCAGTACTTC. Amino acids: CASSVPYEQYF.

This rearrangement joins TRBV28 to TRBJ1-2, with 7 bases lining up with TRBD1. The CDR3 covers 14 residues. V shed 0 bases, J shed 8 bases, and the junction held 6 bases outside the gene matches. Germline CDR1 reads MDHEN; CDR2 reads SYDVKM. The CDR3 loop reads CASSLCRGKCGYTF. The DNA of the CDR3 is TGTGCCAGCAGTTTATGCAGGGGGAAGTGCGGCTACACCTTC.

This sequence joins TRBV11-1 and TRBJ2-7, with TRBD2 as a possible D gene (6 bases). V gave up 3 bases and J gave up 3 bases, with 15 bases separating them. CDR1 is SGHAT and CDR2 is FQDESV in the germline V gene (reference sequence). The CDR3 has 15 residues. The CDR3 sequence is CASSFIGGLSYEQYF. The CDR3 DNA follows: TGTGCCAGCAGCTTTATTGGGGGACTGAGCTACGAGCAGTACTTC.

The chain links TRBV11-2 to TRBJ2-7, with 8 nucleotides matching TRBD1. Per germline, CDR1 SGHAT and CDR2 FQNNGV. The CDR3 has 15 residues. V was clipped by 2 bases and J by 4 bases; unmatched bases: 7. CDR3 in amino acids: CASSLSTGALYEQYF. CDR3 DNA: TGTGCCAGCAGCTTATCGACAGGGGCGTTATACGAGCAGTACTTC. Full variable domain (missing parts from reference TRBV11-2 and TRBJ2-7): EAGVAQSPRYKIIEKRQSVAFWCNPISGHATLYWYQQILGQGPKLLIQFQNNGVVDDSQLPKDRFSAERLKGVDSTLKIQPAKLEDSAVYLCASSLSTGALYEQYFGPGTRLTVT.

CDR3 sequence (DNA): TGCGCCAGCAGCTTGGCCCCAGGGGCTGAGGTGCAGTATTTT. It codes for CASSLAPGAEVQYF. The chain recombines TRBV5-1 with TRBJ2-3; maybe TRBD1 (6 bases). Trimming shortened V by 0 bases and J by 11 bases, and 16 bases separated the two germline ends. Germline assignment: CDR1 SGHRS and CDR2 YFSETQ. The CDR3 contains 14 residues.